The sequence of this T cell receptor beta chain was determined in a study of cytomegalovirus exposure and HLA in healthy donors. Germline CDR1 reads MGHRA; CDR2 reads YSYEKL. This CDR3 comprises 14 residues. V lost 3 bases and J 1 base, leaving 9 bases between the germline ends. Study outcomes and limitations: Trimming of TCR beta V- and J-genes showed a link, identified in a later analysis, to a missense DCLRE1C variant. Indistinguishability led to the exclusion of some V segments, TRBV6-2 and TRBV6-3 included.

60 Vbeta and 13 Jbeta primers were used in PCR. Generated by immunoSEQ multiplex PCR, the TCRdb table keeps only in-frame clones and is missing some. The sample includes tens of thousands of clones, over 65% of them seen just once. In this sample, this clone turned up once. What it binds is not known. This chain joins TRBV4-1 and TRBJ2-5, with D tentatively TRBD1 (6 bases). This TCR derives from a man aged 45-60 years in good health and CMV-seronegative. Sequenced: PBMCs. CDR3 loop: CASSHAGAQETQYF. In nucleotides, the CDR3 is TGCGCCAGCAGCCATGCAGGGGCCCAAGAGACCCAGTACTTC.